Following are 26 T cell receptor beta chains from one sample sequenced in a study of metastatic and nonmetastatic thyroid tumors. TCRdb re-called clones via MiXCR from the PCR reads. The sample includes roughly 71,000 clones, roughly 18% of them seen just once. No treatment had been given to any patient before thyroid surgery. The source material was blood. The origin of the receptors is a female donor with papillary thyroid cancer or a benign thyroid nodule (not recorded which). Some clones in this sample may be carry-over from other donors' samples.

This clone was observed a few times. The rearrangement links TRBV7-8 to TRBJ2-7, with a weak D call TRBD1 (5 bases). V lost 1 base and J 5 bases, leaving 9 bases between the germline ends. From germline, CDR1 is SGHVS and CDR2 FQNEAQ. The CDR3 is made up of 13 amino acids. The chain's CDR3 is CASSLDRQDEQYF. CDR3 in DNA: TGTGCCAGCAGCTTAGACAGGCAAGACGAGCAGTACTTC. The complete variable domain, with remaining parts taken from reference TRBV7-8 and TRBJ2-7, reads GAGVSQSPRYKVAKRGQDVALRCDPISGHVSLFWYQQALGQGPEFLTYFQNEAQLDKSGLPSDRFFAERPEGSVSTLKIQRTQQEDSAVYLCASSLDRQDEQYFGPGTRLTVT.

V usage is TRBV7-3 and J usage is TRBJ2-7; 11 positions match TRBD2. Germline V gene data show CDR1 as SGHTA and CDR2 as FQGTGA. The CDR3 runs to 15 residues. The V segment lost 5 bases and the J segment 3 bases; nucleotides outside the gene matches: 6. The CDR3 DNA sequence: TGTGCCAGCAGCCTCTCTAGCGGGGGGCACTACGAGCAGTACTTC. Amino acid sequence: CASSLSSGGHYEQYF. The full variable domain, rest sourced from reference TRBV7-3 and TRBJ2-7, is GAGVSQTPSNKVTEKGKYVELRCDPISGHTALYWYRQSLGQGPEFLIYFQGTGAADDSGLPNDRFFAVRPEGSVSTLKIQRTERGDSAVYLCASSLSSGGHYEQYFGPGTRLTVT.

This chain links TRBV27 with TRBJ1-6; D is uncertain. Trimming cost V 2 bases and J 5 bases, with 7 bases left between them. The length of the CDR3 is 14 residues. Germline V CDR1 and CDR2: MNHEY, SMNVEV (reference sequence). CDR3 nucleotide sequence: TGTGCCAGCAGTTTAACGAGTGATAATTCACCCCTCCACTTT. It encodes CASSLTSDNSPLHF.

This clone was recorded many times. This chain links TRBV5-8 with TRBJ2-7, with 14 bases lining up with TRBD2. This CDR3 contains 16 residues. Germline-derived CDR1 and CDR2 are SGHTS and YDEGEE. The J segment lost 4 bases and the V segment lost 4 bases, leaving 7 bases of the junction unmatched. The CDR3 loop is CASSGGLAGGIYEQYF. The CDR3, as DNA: TGTGCCAGCAGCGGAGGACTAGCGGGAGGAATATACGAGCAGTACTTC. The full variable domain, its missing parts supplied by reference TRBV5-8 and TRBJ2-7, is EAGVTQSPTHLIKTRGQQATLRCSPISGHTSVYWYQQALGLGLQFLLWYDEGEERNRGNFPPRFSGRQFPNYSSELNVNALELEDSALYLCASSGGLAGGIYEQYFGPGTRLTVT.

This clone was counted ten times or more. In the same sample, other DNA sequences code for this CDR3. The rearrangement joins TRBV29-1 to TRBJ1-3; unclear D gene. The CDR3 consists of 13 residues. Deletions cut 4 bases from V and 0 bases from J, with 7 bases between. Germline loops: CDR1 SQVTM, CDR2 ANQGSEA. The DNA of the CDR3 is TGCAGCGTTGGGTCGAGCTCTGGAAACACCATATATTTT. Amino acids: CSVGSSSGNTIYF. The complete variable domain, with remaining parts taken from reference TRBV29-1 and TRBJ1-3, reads SAVISQKPSRDICQRGTSLTIQCQVDSQVTMMFWYRQQPGQSLTLIATANQGSEATYESGFVIDKFPISRPNLTFSTLTVSNMSPEDSSIYLCSVGSSSGNTIYFGEGSWLTVV.

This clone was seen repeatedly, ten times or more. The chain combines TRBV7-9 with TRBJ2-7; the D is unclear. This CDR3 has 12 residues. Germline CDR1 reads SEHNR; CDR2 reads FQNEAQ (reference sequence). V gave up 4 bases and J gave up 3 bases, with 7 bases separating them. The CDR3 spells CASSSINYEQYF. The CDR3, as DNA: TGTGCCAGCAGCTCAATCAACTACGAGCAGTACTTC.

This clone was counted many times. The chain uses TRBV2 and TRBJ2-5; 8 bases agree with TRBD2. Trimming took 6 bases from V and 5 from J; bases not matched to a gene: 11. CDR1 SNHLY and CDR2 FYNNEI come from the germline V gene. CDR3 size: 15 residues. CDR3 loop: CASSLERETSETQYF. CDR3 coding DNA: TGTGCCAGCAGCCTAGAGCGGGAGACCTCGGAGACCCAGTACTTC.

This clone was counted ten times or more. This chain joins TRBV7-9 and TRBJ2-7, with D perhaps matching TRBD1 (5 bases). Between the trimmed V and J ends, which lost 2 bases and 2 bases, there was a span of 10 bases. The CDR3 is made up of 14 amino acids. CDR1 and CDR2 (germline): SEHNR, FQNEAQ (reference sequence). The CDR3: CASSLFQGTYEQYF. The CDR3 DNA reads TGTGCCAGCAGCTTATTCCAGGGTACCTACGAGCAGTACTTC.

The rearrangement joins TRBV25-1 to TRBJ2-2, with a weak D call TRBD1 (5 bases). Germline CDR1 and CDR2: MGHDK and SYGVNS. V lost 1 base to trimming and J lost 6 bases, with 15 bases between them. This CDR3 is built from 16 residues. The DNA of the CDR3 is TGTGCCAGCAGTGAATCCGGCAGGGAACTGGCCGGGGAGCTGTTTTTT. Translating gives CASSESGRELAGELFF.

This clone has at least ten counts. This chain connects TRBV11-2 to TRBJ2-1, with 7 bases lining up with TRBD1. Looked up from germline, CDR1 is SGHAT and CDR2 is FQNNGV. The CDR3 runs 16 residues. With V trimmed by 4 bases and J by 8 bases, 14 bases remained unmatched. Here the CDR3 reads CASSSYGGYRGYEQFF. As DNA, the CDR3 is TGTGCCAGCAGCTCCTATGGGGGTTACAGGGGATATGAGCAGTTCTTC.

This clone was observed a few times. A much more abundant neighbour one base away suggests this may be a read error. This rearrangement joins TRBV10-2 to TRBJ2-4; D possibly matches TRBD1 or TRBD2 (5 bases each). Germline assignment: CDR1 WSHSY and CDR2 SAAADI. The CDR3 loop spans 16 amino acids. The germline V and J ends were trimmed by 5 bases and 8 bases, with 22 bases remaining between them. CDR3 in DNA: TGCGCCAGCAGTATTGATGGGGGATGGCCTTTTGACATTCAGTACTTC. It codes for CASSIDGGWPFDIQYF.

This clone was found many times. CDR3 DNA sequence: TGTGCCAGCACAGGGGCGAGTGGGAGCTCCTACAATGAGCAGTTCTTC. Translating gives CASTGASGSSYNEQFF. The rearrangement uses TRBV28 and TRBJ2-1, with a tentative D call TRBD1 (6 bases). V lost 7 bases and J lost 0, with 16 bases in between. This CDR3 spans 16 amino acids. Looked up from germline, CDR1 is MDHEN and CDR2 is SYDVKM.

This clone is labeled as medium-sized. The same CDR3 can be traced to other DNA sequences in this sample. The CDR3 sequence: CASSSGSTGELFF. Written as DNA, the CDR3 is TGTGCCAGCAGTAGCGGGAGCACCGGGGAGCTGTTTTTT. The V gene is TRBV6-4, the J gene TRBJ2-2, with TRBD2 matching over 8 bases. The CDR3 length is 13 residues. CDR1 and CDR2 from the germline V gene are MRHNA and SNTAGT. Trimming at V came to 5 bases and at J to 4 bases, leaving 0 bases not matched to a gene.

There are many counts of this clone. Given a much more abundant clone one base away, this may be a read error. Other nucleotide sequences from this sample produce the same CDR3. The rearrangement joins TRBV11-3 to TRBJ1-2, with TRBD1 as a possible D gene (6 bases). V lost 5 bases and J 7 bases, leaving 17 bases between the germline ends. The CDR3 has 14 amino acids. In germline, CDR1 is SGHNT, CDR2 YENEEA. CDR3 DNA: TGTGCCAGCAGCCCACGGAACAGGGAAGTTGGCTACACCTTC. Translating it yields CASSPRNREVGYTF. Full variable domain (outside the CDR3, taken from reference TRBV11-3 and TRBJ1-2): EAGVVQSPRYKIIEKKQPVAFWCNPISGHNTLYWYLQNLGQGPELLIRYENEEAVDDSQLPKDRFSAERLKGVDSTLKIQPAELGDSAVYLCASSPRNREVGYTFGSGTRLTVV.

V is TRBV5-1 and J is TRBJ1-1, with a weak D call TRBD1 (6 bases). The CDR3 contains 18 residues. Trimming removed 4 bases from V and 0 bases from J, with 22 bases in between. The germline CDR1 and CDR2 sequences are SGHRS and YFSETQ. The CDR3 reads CASSLIPSGEGMNTEAFF. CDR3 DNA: TGCGCCAGCAGCCTAATCCCATCAGGGGAAGGGATGAACACTGAAGCTTTCTTT. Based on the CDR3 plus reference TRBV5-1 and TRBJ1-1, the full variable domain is KAGVTQTPRYLIKTRGQQVTLSCSPISGHRSVSWYQQTPGQGLQFLFEYFSETQRNKGNFPGRFSGRQFSNSRSEMNVSTLELGDSALYLCASSLIPSGEGMNTEAFFGQGTRLTVV.

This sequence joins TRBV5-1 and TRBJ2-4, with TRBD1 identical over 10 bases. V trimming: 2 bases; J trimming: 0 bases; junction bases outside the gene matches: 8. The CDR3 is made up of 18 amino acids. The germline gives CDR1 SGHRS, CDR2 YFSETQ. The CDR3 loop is CASSFRDRGPLAKNIQYF. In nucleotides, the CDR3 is TGCGCCAGCAGCTTCCGGGACAGGGGACCTCTAGCCAAAAACATTCAGTACTTC.

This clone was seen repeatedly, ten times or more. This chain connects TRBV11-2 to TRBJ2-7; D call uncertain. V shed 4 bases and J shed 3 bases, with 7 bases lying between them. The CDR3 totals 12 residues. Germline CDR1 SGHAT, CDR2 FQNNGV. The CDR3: CASSSGVYEQYF. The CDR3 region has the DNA TGTGCCAGCAGCTCTGGGGTCTACGAGCAGTACTTC.

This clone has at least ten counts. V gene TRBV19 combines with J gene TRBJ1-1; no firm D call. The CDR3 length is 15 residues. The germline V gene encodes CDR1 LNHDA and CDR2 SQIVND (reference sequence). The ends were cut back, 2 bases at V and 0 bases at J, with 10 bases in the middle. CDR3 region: CASSISGRLNTEAFF. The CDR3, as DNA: TGTGCCAGTAGTATAAGCGGACGCCTGAACACTGAAGCTTTCTTT.

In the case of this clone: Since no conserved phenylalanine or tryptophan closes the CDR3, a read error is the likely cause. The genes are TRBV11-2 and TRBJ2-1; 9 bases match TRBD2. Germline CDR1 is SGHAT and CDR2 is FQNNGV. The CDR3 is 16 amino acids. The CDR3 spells CASSSPGGRAYNQQFL. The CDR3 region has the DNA TGTGCCAGCAGCTCCCCTGGCGGGAGGGCCTACAATCAGCAGTTCCTC.

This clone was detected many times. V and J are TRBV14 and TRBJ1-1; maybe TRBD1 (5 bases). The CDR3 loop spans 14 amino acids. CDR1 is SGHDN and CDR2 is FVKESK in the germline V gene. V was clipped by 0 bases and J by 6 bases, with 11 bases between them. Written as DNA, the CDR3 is TGTGCCAGCAGCCAAGACCCAGGGAGGTCTGAAGCTTTCTTT. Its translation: CASSQDPGRSEAFF.

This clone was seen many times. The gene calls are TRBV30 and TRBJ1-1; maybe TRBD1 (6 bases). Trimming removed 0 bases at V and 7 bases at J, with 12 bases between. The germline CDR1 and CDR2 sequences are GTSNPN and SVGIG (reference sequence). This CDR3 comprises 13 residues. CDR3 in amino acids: CAWSVHSTGEAFF. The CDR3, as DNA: TGTGCCTGGAGTGTACACTCGACAGGTGAAGCTTTCTTT. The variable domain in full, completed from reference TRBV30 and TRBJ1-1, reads SQTIHQWPATLVQPVGSPLSLECTVEGTSNPNLYWYRQAAGRGLQLLFYSVGIGQISSEVPQNLSASRPQDRQFILSSKKLLLSDSGFYLCAWSVHSTGEAFFGQGTRLTVV.

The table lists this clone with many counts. CDR3 amino acids: CASSYYQGAYEQYF. The CDR3 bases are TGTGCCAGCAGTTACTATCAGGGGGCCTACGAGCAGTACTTC. The chain couples TRBV6-6 to TRBJ2-7, with 7 bases aligning to TRBD1. Looked up from germline, CDR1 is MNHNY and CDR2 is SVGAGI (reference sequence). Unmatched junction bases numbered 2, after V lost 1 base and J lost 2 bases. The CDR3 is made up of 14 amino acids.

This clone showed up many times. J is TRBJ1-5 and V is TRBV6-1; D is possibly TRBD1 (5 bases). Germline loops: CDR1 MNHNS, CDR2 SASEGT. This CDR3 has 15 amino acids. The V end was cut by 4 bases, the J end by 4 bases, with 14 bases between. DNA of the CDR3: TGTGCCAGCAGTGCAGGGAACGGAGTTAATCAGCCCCAGCATTTT. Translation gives CASSAGNGVNQPQHF.

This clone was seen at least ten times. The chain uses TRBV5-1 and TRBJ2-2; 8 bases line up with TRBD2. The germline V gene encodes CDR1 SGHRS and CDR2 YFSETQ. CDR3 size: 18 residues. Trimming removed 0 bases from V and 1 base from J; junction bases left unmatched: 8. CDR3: CASSLVGSGDKNTGELFF. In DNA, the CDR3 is TGCGCCAGCAGCTTGGTTGGTAGCGGGGATAAGAACACCGGGGAGCTGTTTTTT.

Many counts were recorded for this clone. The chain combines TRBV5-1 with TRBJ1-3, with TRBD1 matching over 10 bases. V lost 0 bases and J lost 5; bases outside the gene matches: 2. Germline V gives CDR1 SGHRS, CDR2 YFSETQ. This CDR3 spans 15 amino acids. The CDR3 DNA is TGCGCCAGCAGCTTGGCGGGACAGGGGAGAAACACCATATATTTT. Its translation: CASSLAGQGRNTIYF. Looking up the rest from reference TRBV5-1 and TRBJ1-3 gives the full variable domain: KAGVTQTPRYLIKTRGQQVTLSCSPISGHRSVSWYQQTPGQGLQFLFEYFSETQRNKGNFPGRFSGRQFSNSRSEMNVSTLELGDSALYLCASSLAGQGRNTIYFGEGSWLTVV.

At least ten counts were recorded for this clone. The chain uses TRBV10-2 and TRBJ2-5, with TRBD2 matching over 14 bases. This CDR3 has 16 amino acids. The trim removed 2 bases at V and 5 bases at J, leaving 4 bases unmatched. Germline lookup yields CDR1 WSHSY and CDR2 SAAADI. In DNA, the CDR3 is TGCGCCAGCAGTGAGATGGGACTAGCGGGAGTTGAGACCCAGTACTTC. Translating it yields CASSEMGLAGVETQYF.